The rows below give T cell receptor beta chains drawn from one sample of a study of blood T cell repertoires in COVID-19. Assay: immunoSEQ multiplex PCR; the TCRdb copy retains only in-frame clones and omits some. Of approximately 220,000 clones listed, about 84% are singletons. The sequencing sample was made of peripheral blood. The receptor set was obtained from an elderly woman with acute or convalescent COVID-19. The CDR3 runs from the conserved cysteine through the conserved F or W. A D gene is named only where the DNA matches it firmly. Rows may omit the clone size; those that give it use once, few, many or a size class.

clone size: -
CDR3 length: 15
V gene: TRBV3-1/TRBV3-2
J gene: TRBJ1-4
D gene: TRBD1
CDR3 protein: CASSASGTENEKLFF
CDR3 DNA: TGTGCCAGCAGCGCATCCGGGACAGAGAATGAAAAACTGTTTTTT

clone size: -
CDR3 length: 12
V gene: TRBV6-5
J gene: TRBJ1-6
D gene: -
CDR3 protein: CAVRVRDSPLHF
CDR3 DNA: TGTGCCGTTCGGGTCCGGGATTCACCCCTCCACTTT

clone size: -
CDR3 length: 15
V gene: TRBV6-4
J gene: TRBJ2-5
D gene: -
CDR3 protein: CASSTTGIPGETQYF
CDR3 DNA: TGTGCCAGCAGTACAACAGGAATCCCTGGGGAGACCCAGTACTTC

clone size: -
CDR3 length: 15
V gene: TRBV5-4
J gene: TRBJ1-4
D gene: -
CDR3 protein: CASSPRAGGREKLFF
CDR3 DNA: TGTGCCAGCAGCCCACGGGCCGGGGGAAGGGAAAAACTGTTTTTT

clone size: -
CDR3 length: 16
V gene: TRBV5-1
J gene: TRBJ2-2
D gene: -
CDR3 protein: CASSLAGQRGTGELFF
CDR3 DNA: TGCGCCAGCAGCCTAGCCGGACAGAGGGGGACCGGGGAGCTGTTTTTT

clone size: -
CDR3 length: 13
V gene: TRBV5-1
J gene: TRBJ2-2
D gene: -
CDR3 protein: CASSLVGIGELFF
CDR3 DNA: TGCGCCAGCAGCTTGGTGGGCATCGGGGAGCTGTTTTTT

clone size: -
CDR3 length: 12
V gene: TRBV10-1
J gene: TRBJ2-1
D gene: -
CDR3 protein: CASSEYFNEQFF
CDR3 DNA: TGCGCCAGCAGTGAGTACTTTAATGAGCAGTTCTTC

clone size: -
CDR3 length: 13
V gene: TRBV18
J gene: TRBJ2-1
D gene: TRBD2
CDR3 protein: CASDSSGGSEQFF
CDR3 DNA: TGTGCCAGCGACTCCAGCGGGGGTAGTGAGCAGTTCTTC

clone size: -
CDR3 length: 13
V gene: TRBV18
J gene: TRBJ1-2
D gene: -
CDR3 protein: CASSPPIAYRYTF
CDR3 DNA: TGTGCCAGCTCACCACCAATCGCCTACCGCTACACCTTC

clone size: -
CDR3 length: 17
V gene: TRBV4-1
J gene: TRBJ1-3
D gene: -
CDR3 protein: CASSQDMTFLSGNTIYF
CDR3 DNA: TGCGCCAGCAGCCAAGACATGACATTCCTCTCTGGAAACACCATATATTTT

clone size: -
CDR3 length: 15
V gene: TRBV3-1/TRBV3-2
J gene: TRBJ1-1
D gene: -
CDR3 protein: CASSQGSTDNTEAFF
CDR3 DNA: TGTGCCAGCAGCCAGGGCTCGACAGATAACACTGAAGCTTTCTTT

clone size: few
CDR3 length: 11
V gene: TRBV6-5
J gene: TRBJ1-5
D gene: -
CDR3 protein: CASRAGGPEHF
CDR3 DNA: TGTGCCAGCAGGGCCGGAGGCCCGGAGCATTTT

clone size: -
CDR3 length: 12
V gene: TRBV9
J gene: TRBJ2-1
D gene: TRBD2
CDR3 protein: CASNRLAGETIF
CDR3 DNA: TGTGCCAGCAATCGCTTAGCGGGGGAGACGATCTTC

clone size: -
CDR3 length: 14
V gene: TRBV6-6
J gene: TRBJ2-3
D gene: -
CDR3 protein: CASSYSRGRDTQYF
CDR3 DNA: TGTGCCAGCAGTTACTCGAGAGGGCGGGATACGCAGTATTTT

clone size: -
CDR3 length: 14
V gene: TRBV11-1
J gene: TRBJ2-5
D gene: -
CDR3 protein: CASSPRAGPKTQYF
CDR3 DNA: TGTGCCAGCAGCCCGAGGGCAGGACCCAAGACCCAGTACTTC

clone size: -
CDR3 length: 13
V gene: TRBV2
J gene: TRBJ1-4
D gene: -
CDR3 protein: CASSELGPEKLFF
CDR3 DNA: TGTGCCAGCAGTGAATTGGGGCCGGAAAAACTGTTTTTT

clone size: -
CDR3 length: 14
V gene: TRBV30
J gene: TRBJ1-2
D gene: -
CDR3 protein: CAWNPLGAFGGYTF
CDR3 DNA: TGTGCCTGGAATCCCCTAGGGGCCTTCGGGGGCTACACCTTC

clone size: -
CDR3 length: 16
V gene: TRBV14
J gene: TRBJ2-5
D gene: TRBD2
CDR3 protein: CASSQGRQAGRETQYF
CDR3 DNA: TGTGCCAGCAGCCAAGGACGTCAAGCGGGGAGAGAGACCCAGTACTTC

clone size: once
CDR3 length: 13
V gene: TRBV6-5
J gene: TRBJ1-2
D gene: -
CDR3 protein: CASSRTAGYGYTF
CDR3 DNA: TGTGCCAGCAGTCGGACAGCTGGCTATGGCTACACCTTC

clone size: -
CDR3 length: 16
V gene: TRBV27
J gene: TRBJ2-5
D gene: TRBD2
CDR3 protein: CASSLITSGGRETQYF
CDR3 DNA: TGTGCCAGCAGTTTAATAACCAGCGGGGGCAGAGAGACCCAGTACTTC

clone size: -
CDR3 length: 15
V gene: TRBV9
J gene: TRBJ1-1
D gene: TRBD1
CDR3 protein: CASSPWTGKNTEAFF
CDR3 DNA: TGTGCCAGCAGCCCTTGGACAGGAAAGAACACTGAAGCTTTCTTT

clone size: -
CDR3 length: 16
V gene: TRBV28
J gene: TRBJ1-5
D gene: -
CDR3 protein: CASSSGVRGRNQPQHF
CDR3 DNA: TGTGCCAGCAGTTCAGGGGTTCGGGGTCGCAATCAGCCCCAGCATTTT

clone size: -
CDR3 length: 13
V gene: TRBV18
J gene: TRBJ1-2
D gene: TRBD1
CDR3 protein: CASSPPGQDGYTF
CDR3 DNA: TGTGCCAGCTCACCACCCGGACAGGATGGCTACACCTTC

clone size: -
CDR3 length: 13
V gene: TRBV5-1
J gene: TRBJ1-1
D gene: -
CDR3 protein: CASTRDTNTEAFF
CDR3 DNA: TGCGCCAGCACCCGGGACACGAACACTGAAGCTTTCTTT

clone size: -
CDR3 length: 15
V gene: TRBV6-4
J gene: TRBJ2-2
D gene: TRBD2
CDR3 protein: CASSRTSGNTGELFF
CDR3 DNA: TGTGCCAGCAGTCGGACTAGCGGGAACACCGGGGAGCTGTTTTTT

clone size: -
CDR3 length: 13
V gene: TRBV5-1
J gene: TRBJ2-2
D gene: -
CDR3 protein: CASSFPSGGELFF
CDR3 DNA: TGCGCCAGCAGCTTCCCTTCGGGCGGGGAGCTGTTTTTT

clone size: -
CDR3 length: 13
V gene: TRBV3-1/TRBV3-2
J gene: TRBJ1-2
D gene: -
CDR3 protein: CASSRLVRDGYTF
CDR3 DNA: TGTGCCAGCAGCCGCCTTGTGAGAGATGGCTACACCTTC

clone size: -
CDR3 length: 13
V gene: TRBV19
J gene: TRBJ1-2
D gene: TRBD1
CDR3 protein: CASSIRAGGGYTF
CDR3 DNA: TGTGCCAGTAGTATTCGGGCAGGGGGCGGCTACACCTTC

clone size: -
CDR3 length: 16
V gene: TRBV4-1
J gene: TRBJ2-5
D gene: TRBD1
CDR3 protein: CASSQAMTGYGETQYF
CDR3 DNA: TGCGCCAGCAGCCAAGCCATGACAGGGTACGGAGAGACCCAGTACTTC

clone size: -
CDR3 length: 15
V gene: TRBV5-4
J gene: TRBJ2-3
D gene: TRBD2
CDR3 protein: CASSLRTSGTDTQYF
CDR3 DNA: TGTGCCAGCAGCTTGAGGACTAGCGGCACAGATACGCAGTATTTT

clone size: -
CDR3 length: 15
V gene: TRBV7-2
J gene: TRBJ1-3
D gene: -
CDR3 protein: CASSLAGGAGNTIYF
CDR3 DNA: TGTGCCAGCAGCTTAGCAGGGGGGGCTGGAAACACCATATATTTT

clone size: -
CDR3 length: 15
V gene: TRBV6-5
J gene: TRBJ2-5
D gene: -
CDR3 protein: CASSIFSGLEETQYF
CDR3 DNA: TGTGCCAGCAGTATTTTTTCGGGGTTAGAAGAGACCCAGTACTTC

clone size: -
CDR3 length: 14
V gene: TRBV7-2
J gene: TRBJ2-2
D gene: -
CDR3 protein: CASFALGVGGELFF
CDR3 DNA: TGTGCCAGCTTTGCTCTGGGCGTGGGCGGGGAGCTGTTTTTT

clone size: -
CDR3 length: 14
V gene: TRBV5-1
J gene: TRBJ2-2
D gene: -
CDR3 protein: CASSLKGDTGELFF
CDR3 DNA: TGCGCCAGCAGCTTGAAGGGGGACACCGGGGAGCTGTTTTTT

clone size: once
CDR3 length: 17
V gene: TRBV5-4
J gene: TRBJ2-3
D gene: TRBD2
CDR3 protein: CASSLGAGRGSTDTQYF
CDR3 DNA: TGTGCCAGCAGCTTGGGAGCGGGGCGGGGGAGCACAGATACGCAGTATTTT

clone size: -
CDR3 length: 14
V gene: TRBV27
J gene: TRBJ1-6
D gene: -
CDR3 protein: CASSLGRYNSPLHF
CDR3 DNA: TGTGCCAGCAGTTTGGGGCGGTATAATTCACCCCTCCACTTT

clone size: -
CDR3 length: 14
V gene: TRBV19
J gene: TRBJ1-2
D gene: -
CDR3 protein: CASSIGQQVDGYTF
CDR3 DNA: TGTGCCAGTAGTATAGGCCAGCAGGTGGATGGCTACACCTTC

clone size: -
CDR3 length: 17
V gene: TRBV11-2
J gene: TRBJ2-3
D gene: TRBD1
CDR3 protein: CASSLDWSGGVSDTQYF
CDR3 DNA: TGTGCCAGCAGCTTAGACTGGTCAGGGGGCGTCTCAGATACGCAGTATTTT

clone size: -
CDR3 length: 15
V gene: TRBV9
J gene: TRBJ1-2
D gene: -
CDR3 protein: CASSERTGGAYGYTF
CDR3 DNA: TGTGCCAGCAGCGAGAGGACGGGGGGTGCCTATGGCTACACCTTC

clone size: -
CDR3 length: 12
V gene: TRBV12-3/TRBV12-4
J gene: TRBJ1-1
D gene: -
CDR3 protein: CASSPEGPEAFF
CDR3 DNA: TGTGCCAGCAGCCCCGAGGGCCCAGAAGCTTTCTTT

clone size: -
CDR3 length: 15
V gene: TRBV19
J gene: TRBJ2-5
D gene: TRBD2
CDR3 protein: CASSEPGLGLETQYF
CDR3 DNA: TGTGCCAGTAGTGAACCGGGACTAGGATTAGAGACCCAGTACTTC